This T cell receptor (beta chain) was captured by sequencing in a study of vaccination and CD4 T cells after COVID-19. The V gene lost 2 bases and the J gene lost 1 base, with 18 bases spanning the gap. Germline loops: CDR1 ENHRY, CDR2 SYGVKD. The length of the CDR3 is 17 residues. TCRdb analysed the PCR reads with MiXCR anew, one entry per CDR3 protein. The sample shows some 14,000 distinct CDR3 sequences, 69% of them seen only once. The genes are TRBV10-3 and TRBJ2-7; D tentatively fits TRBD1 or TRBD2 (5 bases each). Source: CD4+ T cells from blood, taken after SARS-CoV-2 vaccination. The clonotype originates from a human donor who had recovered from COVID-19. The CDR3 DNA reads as TGTGCCATCAGTGAGAGTTACGGGGCTAAGGGTTCCTACGAGCAGTACTTC. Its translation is CAISESYGAKGSYEQYF.